The rows below give T cell receptor beta chains drawn from one sample of a study of cytomegalovirus exposure and HLA in healthy donors. The repertoire was sequenced with immunoSEQ multiplex PCR; TCRdb's copy has only in-frame clones and lacks some. The sample includes about 210,000 clones. Sequencing input: PBMCs. Receptor source: a woman in her thirties in good health and CMV-seropositive. Each CDR3 is given with its conserved first and last residue. The D gene is left open where the match is weak.

J gene: TRBJ2-2; D gene: -; V gene: TRBV19; CDR3 DNA: TGTGCCAGTACCACCACGCCGGGACACCTATACACCGGGGAGCTGTTTTTT; CDR3 protein: CASTTTPGHLYTGELFF
J gene: TRBJ2-1; D gene: TRBD2; V gene: TRBV5-6; CDR3 DNA: TGTGCCAGCAGCTTGGAGGAAATCGGGAGGAGGAATGAGCAGTTCTTC; CDR3 protein: CASSLEEIGRRNEQFF
J gene: TRBJ1-1; D gene: TRBD1; V gene: TRBV7-2; CDR3 DNA: TGTGCCAGCAGCTGGGGGACAGGGAACACTGAAGCTTTCTTT; CDR3 protein: CASSWGTGNTEAFF
J gene: TRBJ2-7; D gene: TRBD2; V gene: TRBV7-2; CDR3 DNA: TGTGCCAGCAGCCCGGGACTAGCGGGGTACTACGAGCAGTACTTC; CDR3 protein: CASSPGLAGYYEQYF
J gene: TRBJ1-1; D gene: -; V gene: TRBV9; CDR3 DNA: TGTGCCAGCAGCGTAGTCTCCGGGGGTGAAGCTTTCTTT; CDR3 protein: CASSVVSGGEAFF
J gene: TRBJ2-5; D gene: TRBD1; V gene: TRBV30; CDR3 DNA: TGTGCCTGGAGTAGGGACAGTTCCTTACAAGAGACCCAGTACTTC; CDR3 protein: CAWSRDSSLQETQYF
J gene: TRBJ2-7; D gene: TRBD1; V gene: TRBV19; CDR3 DNA: TGTGCCAGTAGTATCTACAGGGGTTCCTACGAGCAGTACTTC; CDR3 protein: CASSIYRGSYEQYF
J gene: TRBJ2-2; D gene: -; V gene: TRBV30; CDR3 DNA: TGTGCCTGGAGAGGACAGAACACCGGGGAGCTGTTTTTT; CDR3 protein: CAWRGQNTGELFF
J gene: TRBJ2-7; D gene: TRBD1; V gene: TRBV27; CDR3 DNA: TGTGCCAGCAGCCGCAGGGGGCTAGGCTCCTACGAGCAGTACTTC; CDR3 protein: CASSRRGLGSYEQYF
J gene: TRBJ1-2; D gene: TRBD1; V gene: TRBV28; CDR3 DNA: TGTGCCAGCAGTTCGGGACAGCATATTAACTATGGCTACACCTTC; CDR3 protein: CASSSGQHINYGYTF
J gene: TRBJ1-1; D gene: TRBD1; V gene: TRBV7-9; CDR3 DNA: TGTGCCAGCAGATACAGGGGAGGGAACACTGAAGCTTTCTTT; CDR3 protein: CASRYRGGNTEAFF
J gene: TRBJ2-7; D gene: TRBD1; V gene: TRBV10-3; CDR3 DNA: TGTGCCATCAGTGAGTCGTCGGACAGGGGGATATCCTACGAGCAGTACTTC; CDR3 protein: CAISESSDRGISYEQYF
J gene: TRBJ2-7; D gene: TRBD1; V gene: TRBV28; CDR3 DNA: TGTGCCAGCAGTTTACGAGGGGGCAGGGACGAGCAGTACTTC; CDR3 protein: CASSLRGGRDEQYF
J gene: TRBJ1-2; D gene: -; V gene: TRBV6-5; CDR3 DNA: TGTGCCAGCTGGGGGGGAAACTATGGCTACACCTTC; CDR3 protein: CASWGGNYGYTF
J gene: TRBJ2-3; D gene: -; V gene: TRBV27; CDR3 DNA: TGTGCCAGCAGTTTGGAGGGTCTCACAGATACGCAGTATTTT; CDR3 protein: CASSLEGLTDTQYF
J gene: TRBJ1-1; D gene: -; V gene: TRBV6-5; CDR3 DNA: TGTGCCAGCAGAGCATCCATGAACACTGAAGCTTTCTTT; CDR3 protein: CASRASMNTEAFF
J gene: TRBJ2-7; D gene: -; V gene: TRBV7-2; CDR3 DNA: TGTGCCAGCAGCTTCACACGAAACTACGAGCAGTACTTC; CDR3 protein: CASSFTRNYEQYF
J gene: TRBJ2-3; D gene: -; V gene: TRBV21-1; CDR3 DNA: TGTGCCAGCAGCTCTTCGGGGGAATTCACAGATACGCAGTATTTT; CDR3 protein: CASSSSGEFTDTQYF
J gene: TRBJ2-7; D gene: TRBD2; V gene: TRBV5-1; CDR3 DNA: TGCGCCAGCAGCTTGGAGGGACTAGCGGGAGGGAACGAGCAGTACTTC; CDR3 protein: CASSLEGLAGGNEQYF
J gene: TRBJ2-7; D gene: -; V gene: TRBV7-9; CDR3 DNA: TGTGCCAGCAGCACCCCGCCAGCGGTCGAGCAGTACTTC; CDR3 protein: CASSTPPAVEQYF
J gene: TRBJ1-1; D gene: -; V gene: TRBV30; CDR3 DNA: TGTGCCTGGAGTGTACAGGTTTCAACTGAAGCTTTCTTT; CDR3 protein: CAWSVQVSTEAFF
J gene: TRBJ1-5; D gene: -; V gene: TRBV27; CDR3 DNA: TGTGCCAGCGGGCCAGGGGTCGGCAATCAGCCCCAGCATTTT; CDR3 protein: CASGPGVGNQPQHF
J gene: TRBJ2-7; D gene: TRBD2; V gene: TRBV18; CDR3 DNA: TGTGCCAGCTCCCTCAGCGGGAGGGGAAGCTCCTACGAGCAGTACTTC; CDR3 protein: CASSLSGRGSSYEQYF
J gene: TRBJ2-7; D gene: -; V gene: TRBV5-1; CDR3 DNA: TGCGCCAGCAGCTTGGAGGGGGCGGGAAGGAACGAGCAGTACTTC; CDR3 protein: CASSLEGAGRNEQYF
J gene: TRBJ1-2; D gene: -; V gene: TRBV25-1; CDR3 DNA: TGTGCCAGCAGTGGGGAGGGGTATGGCTACACCTTC; CDR3 protein: CASSGEGYGYTF
J gene: TRBJ1-2; D gene: -; V gene: TRBV28; CDR3 DNA: TGTGCCAGCAGTTTCGGACTGGCGGACTATGGCTACACCTTC; CDR3 protein: CASSFGLADYGYTF
J gene: TRBJ2-5; D gene: TRBD1; V gene: TRBV7-9; CDR3 DNA: TGTGCCAGCAGCTGGACAGGGGCTCAAGAGACCCAGTACTTC; CDR3 protein: CASSWTGAQETQYF
J gene: TRBJ1-5; D gene: -; V gene: TRBV4-1; CDR3 DNA: TGCGCCAGCAGCCCCGGGGACTGGGGCAATCAGCCCCAGCATTTT; CDR3 protein: CASSPGDWGNQPQHF
J gene: TRBJ1-2; D gene: TRBD1; V gene: TRBV30; CDR3 DNA: TGTGCCTGGCACACAGGGGGCAGGAACTATGGCTACACCTTC; CDR3 protein: CAWHTGGRNYGYTF
J gene: TRBJ2-3; D gene: -; V gene: TRBV4-2; CDR3 DNA: TGTGCCAGCAGCCAAGGGACGTCTAGCGGCACAGATACGCAGTATTTT; CDR3 protein: CASSQGTSSGTDTQYF
J gene: TRBJ2-7; D gene: -; V gene: TRBV30; CDR3 DNA: TGTGCCTGGAGTCATGAGGAGCAGTACTTC; CDR3 protein: CAWSHEEQYF
J gene: TRBJ2-2; D gene: -; V gene: TRBV9; CDR3 DNA: TGTGCCAGCAGCGTAGGATCGGGGTGGACCGGGGAGCTGTTTTTT; CDR3 protein: CASSVGSGWTGELFF
J gene: TRBJ1-1; D gene: -; V gene: TRBV19; CDR3 DNA: TGTGCCAGTAGTATCTTGTCCGGGTCGAACACTGAAGCTTTCTTT; CDR3 protein: CASSILSGSNTEAFF
J gene: TRBJ1-2; D gene: -; V gene: TRBV5-4; CDR3 DNA: TGTGCCAGCAGCTTGCCCGGGACACTCCATGGCTACACCTTC; CDR3 protein: CASSLPGTLHGYTF
J gene: TRBJ2-3; D gene: -; V gene: TRBV6-5; CDR3 DNA: TGTGCCGCGAGTACTCCCTTCACAGATACGCAGTATTTT; CDR3 protein: CAASTPFTDTQYF
J gene: TRBJ2-5; D gene: -; V gene: TRBV6-6; CDR3 DNA: TGTGCCAGCAGGAAAACCCGGTACCAAGAGACCCAGTACTTC; CDR3 protein: CASRKTRYQETQYF
J gene: TRBJ1-5; D gene: -; V gene: TRBV21-1; CDR3 DNA: TGTGCCAGCAGCAGAGGAGGAAGCAGGGGTAAGGGCCCCAGTCAGCCCCAGCATTTT; CDR3 protein: CASSRGGSRGKGPSQPQHF
J gene: TRBJ2-1; D gene: -; V gene: TRBV7-5; CDR3 DNA: TGTGTCAGAAGCTTAGGTGGCCCGGGGGGGCATGTGGATGAGCAGTTCTTC; CDR3 protein: CVRSLGGPGGHVDEQFF
J gene: TRBJ1-6; D gene: -; V gene: TRBV7-6; CDR3 DNA: TGTGCCAGCAGCTTGAGGGCAGAGCGATCTTCACCCCTCCACTTT; CDR3 protein: CASSLRAERSSPLHF
J gene: TRBJ2-7; D gene: TRBD1; V gene: TRBV6-6; CDR3 DNA: TGTGCCAGCAGTGACCCAGGGGGCGCAAAGTCCGAGCAGTACTTC; CDR3 protein: CASSDPGGAKSEQYF
J gene: TRBJ1-5; D gene: -; V gene: TRBV6-1; CDR3 DNA: TGTGCCAGCAGTGAAGACCGGCAGCCCCAGCATTTT; CDR3 protein: CASSEDRQPQHF
J gene: TRBJ2-1; D gene: TRBD2; V gene: TRBV15; CDR3 DNA: TGTGCCACCAGCAGAGATAAGGCGGGGGGGTACAATGAGCAGTTCTTC; CDR3 protein: CATSRDKAGGYNEQFF
J gene: TRBJ2-1; D gene: -; V gene: TRBV4-1; CDR3 DNA: TGCGCCAGCAGCCAACCGTCCTACAATGAGCAGTTCTTC; CDR3 protein: CASSQPSYNEQFF
J gene: TRBJ1-5; D gene: -; V gene: TRBV5-6; CDR3 DNA: TGTGCCAGCAGCACGCAGGGGATAGTTACTCAGCCCCAGCATTTT; CDR3 protein: CASSTQGIVTQPQHF
J gene: TRBJ2-7; D gene: TRBD1; V gene: TRBV2; CDR3 DNA: TGTGCCAGCAGTGCGGACAGGGGTCTCTACGAGCAGTACTTC; CDR3 protein: CASSADRGLYEQYF
J gene: TRBJ1-2; D gene: TRBD1; V gene: TRBV6-5; CDR3 DNA: TGTGCCAGCAGTAAGACAGGGACTGGCTACACCTTC; CDR3 protein: CASSKTGTGYTF
J gene: TRBJ1-4; D gene: -; V gene: TRBV7-2; CDR3 DNA: TGTGCCAGCAGCGACAGAGGTGCTAATGAAAAACTGTTTTTT; CDR3 protein: CASSDRGANEKLFF
J gene: TRBJ1-5; D gene: -; V gene: TRBV6-1; CDR3 DNA: TGTGCCAGCAGTTCCTCAGGGGAAGTTCAGCCCCAGCATTTT; CDR3 protein: CASSSSGEVQPQHF
J gene: TRBJ2-3; D gene: -; V gene: TRBV20-1; CDR3 DNA: TGCAGTGCTAGAGTGGGCGATACGCAGTATTTT; CDR3 protein: CSARVGDTQYF
J gene: TRBJ2-7; D gene: TRBD1; V gene: TRBV6-5; CDR3 DNA: TGTGCCAGCAGCAGAGACAGGGCGATAGAGCAGTACTTC; CDR3 protein: CASSRDRAIEQYF
J gene: TRBJ1-3; D gene: -; V gene: TRBV19; CDR3 DNA: TGTGCCAGTAACTCAGGGTCAGCTGGAAACACCATATATTTT; CDR3 protein: CASNSGSAGNTIYF
J gene: TRBJ2-5; D gene: -; V gene: TRBV6-1; CDR3 DNA: TGTGCCAGCAGTGAAGGGCCACAAGAGACCCAGTACTTC; CDR3 protein: CASSEGPQETQYF
J gene: TRBJ2-3; D gene: TRBD2; V gene: TRBV6-1; CDR3 DNA: TGTGCCAGCAGGATCGGGGGGGCCGGCACAGATACGCAGTATTTT; CDR3 protein: CASRIGGAGTDTQYF
J gene: TRBJ1-3; D gene: -; V gene: TRBV20-1; CDR3 DNA: TGCAGCCTAGTCTCTGGAAACACCATATATTTT; CDR3 protein: CSLVSGNTIYF
J gene: TRBJ1-3; D gene: -; V gene: TRBV25-1; CDR3 DNA: TGTGCCAGCAGTGAGTCTACAGGGTTGAGAGGAAACACCATATATTTT; CDR3 protein: CASSESTGLRGNTIYF
J gene: TRBJ2-7; D gene: TRBD2; V gene: TRBV18; CDR3 DNA: TGTGCCAGCTCACCCGGCGGCGGGAGTCCGTACGAGCAGTACTTC; CDR3 protein: CASSPGGGSPYEQYF
J gene: TRBJ2-2; D gene: TRBD1; V gene: TRBV19; CDR3 DNA: TGTGCCAGTAGTACCTGGACAGGGAACACCGGGGAGCTGTTTTTT; CDR3 protein: CASSTWTGNTGELFF
J gene: TRBJ1-2; D gene: -; V gene: TRBV2; CDR3 DNA: TGTGCCAGCAGCGAGCGGCAGCATTCTGGCTACACCTTC; CDR3 protein: CASSERQHSGYTF
J gene: TRBJ2-2; D gene: -; V gene: TRBV30; CDR3 DNA: TGCGCTACCGGGGGAAGCGGCGGGGAGCTGTTTTTT; CDR3 protein: CATGGSGGELFF